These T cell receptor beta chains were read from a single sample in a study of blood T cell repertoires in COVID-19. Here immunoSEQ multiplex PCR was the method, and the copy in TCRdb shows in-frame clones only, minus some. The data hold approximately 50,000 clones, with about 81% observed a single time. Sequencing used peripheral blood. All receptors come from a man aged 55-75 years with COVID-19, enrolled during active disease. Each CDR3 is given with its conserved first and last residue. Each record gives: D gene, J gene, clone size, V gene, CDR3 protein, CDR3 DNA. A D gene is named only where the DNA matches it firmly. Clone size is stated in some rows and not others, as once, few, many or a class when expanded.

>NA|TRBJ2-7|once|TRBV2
CASSEGARVYEQYF
TGTGCCAGCAGTGAAGGGGCCAGGGTCTACGAGCAGTACTTC
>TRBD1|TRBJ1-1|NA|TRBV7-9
CASSRTGGRNTEAFF
TGTGCCAGCAGCAGGACAGGGGGCAGGAACACTGAAGCTTTCTTT
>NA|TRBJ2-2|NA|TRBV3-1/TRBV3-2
CASSLEGLNTGELFF
TGTGCCAGCAGCCTGGAGGGCTTGAACACCGGGGAGCTGTTTTTT
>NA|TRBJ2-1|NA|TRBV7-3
CASSRNGRALDEQFF
TGTGCCAGCAGCCGCAACGGCAGGGCCCTAGATGAGCAGTTCTTC
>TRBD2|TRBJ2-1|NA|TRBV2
CASTTTSGRIYEQFF
TGTGCCAGCACCACGACTAGCGGGAGGATCTATGAGCAGTTCTTC
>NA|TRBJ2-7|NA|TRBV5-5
CASSLGLGTTSSYEQYF
TGTGCCAGCAGCTTGGGGCTCGGGACAACCAGCTCCTACGAGCAGTACTTC
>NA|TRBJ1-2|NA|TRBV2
CASSVLASYGYTF
TGTGCCAGCAGTGTTTTAGCATCCTATGGCTACACCTTC
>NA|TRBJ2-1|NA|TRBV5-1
CASSWTDSSYNEQFF
TGCGCCAGCAGCTGGACGGACAGCTCCTACAATGAGCAGTTCTTC
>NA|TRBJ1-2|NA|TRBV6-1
CASLRPRTQNYGYTF
TGTGCCAGTTTGCGCCCCCGTACACAGAACTATGGCTACACCTTC
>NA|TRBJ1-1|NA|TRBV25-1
CASSEWGDWDTEAFF
TGTGCCAGCAGTGAATGGGGGGATTGGGACACTGAAGCTTTCTTT
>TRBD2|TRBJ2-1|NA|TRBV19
CATGLAGVNEQFF
TGTGCCACCGGACTAGCGGGAGTCAATGAGCAGTTCTTC
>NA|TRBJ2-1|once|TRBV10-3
CAISTAYNEQFF
TGTGCCATCAGTACTGCCTACAATGAGCAGTTCTTC
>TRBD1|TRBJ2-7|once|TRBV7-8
CASSQQTGDHEQYF
TGTGCCAGCAGCCAACAGACAGGGGACCACGAGCAGTACTTC
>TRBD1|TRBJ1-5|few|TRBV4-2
CASSQGQGAGQPQHF
TGTGCCAGCAGCCAAGGACAGGGGGCAGGACAGCCCCAGCATTTT
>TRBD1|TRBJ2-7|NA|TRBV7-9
CASSDRGEQYF
TGTGCCAGCAGCGACAGGGGCGAGCAGTACTTC
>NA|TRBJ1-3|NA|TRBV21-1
CASKQGERNTIYF
TGTGCCAGCAAACAGGGGGAAAGGAACACCATATATTTT
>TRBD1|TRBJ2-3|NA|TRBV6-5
CASRGTGGNSDTQYF
TGTGCCAGCAGGGGAACAGGGGGTAACTCAGATACGCAGTATTTT
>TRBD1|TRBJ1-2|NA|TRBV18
CASSVRDRDYGYTF
TGTGCCAGCTCAGTCAGGGACAGAGACTATGGCTACACCTTC
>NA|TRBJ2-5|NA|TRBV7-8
CASSSLGVGVGTQYF
TGTGCCAGCAGCTCCCTAGGAGTGGGTGTAGGGACCCAGTACTTC
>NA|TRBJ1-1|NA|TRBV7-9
CASSFLWGNTEAFF
TGTGCCAGCAGCTTCTTGTGGGGCAACACTGAAGCTTTCTTT
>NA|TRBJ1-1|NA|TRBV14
CASSQVRGVGSMNTEAFF
TGTGCCAGCAGCCAAGTCCGGGGGGTCGGAAGCATGAACACTGAAGCTTTCTTT
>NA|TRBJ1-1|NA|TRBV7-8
CASSPLRDTEAFF
TGTGCCAGCAGCCCCTTGCGTGACACTGAAGCTTTCTTT
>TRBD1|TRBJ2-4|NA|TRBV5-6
CASSLVGTGMNIQYF
TGTGCCAGCAGCTTGGTAGGGACAGGGATGAACATTCAGTACTTC
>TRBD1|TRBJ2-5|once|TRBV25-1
CASRTGGPETQYF
TGTGCCAGCAGGACAGGGGGCCCAGAGACCCAGTACTTC
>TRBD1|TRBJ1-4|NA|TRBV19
CASRRDRTNEKLFF
TGTGCCAGTAGGAGGGACAGAACTAATGAAAAACTGTTTTTT
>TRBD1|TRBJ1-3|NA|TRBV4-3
CASSQDRGAGNTIYF
TGCGCCAGCAGCCAAGACAGGGGGGCAGGAAACACCATATATTTT
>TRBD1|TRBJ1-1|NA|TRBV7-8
CASSPQGALRTEAFF
TGTGCCAGCAGCCCACAGGGGGCGCTTAGGACTGAAGCTTTCTTT
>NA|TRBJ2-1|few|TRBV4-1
CASKQYNEQFF
TGCGCCAGCAAACAGTACAATGAGCAGTTCTTC
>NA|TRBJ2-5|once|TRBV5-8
CASGGGQAYQETQYF
TGTGCCAGCGGGGGGGGACAGGCGTACCAAGAGACCCAGTACTTC
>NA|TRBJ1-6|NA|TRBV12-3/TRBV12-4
CASRRENSPLHF
TGTGCCAGCAGAAGGGAGAATTCACCCCTCCACTTT
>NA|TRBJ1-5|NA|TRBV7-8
CASSLGQANNQPQHF
TGTGCCAGCAGCTTAGGACAGGCTAATAATCAGCCCCAGCATTTT
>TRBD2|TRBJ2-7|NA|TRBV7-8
CASSWSLADEQYF
TGTGCCAGCAGCTGGTCCCTAGCGGACGAGCAGTACTTC
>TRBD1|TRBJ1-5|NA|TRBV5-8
CASSSRTGRSNQPQHF
TGTGCCAGCAGCTCCCGGACAGGCCGTAGCAATCAGCCCCAGCATTTT
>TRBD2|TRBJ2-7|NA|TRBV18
CASSSESAGGAEQYF
TGTGCCAGCTCATCCGAATCAGCGGGAGGCGCGGAGCAGTACTTC
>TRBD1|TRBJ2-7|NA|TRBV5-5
CASSPGTGAYEQYF
TGTGCCAGCAGTCCCGGGACAGGCGCCTACGAGCAGTACTTC
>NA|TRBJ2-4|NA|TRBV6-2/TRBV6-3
CASSYPTGISWIPIQYF
TGTGCCAGCAGTTACCCCACAGGGATATCGTGGATACCAATTCAGTACTTC
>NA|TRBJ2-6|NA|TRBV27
CASSRTSGANVLTF
TGTGCCAGCAGCCGGACATCAGGGGCCAACGTCCTGACTTTC
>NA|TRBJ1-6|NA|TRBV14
CAEPRGDSPLHF
TGTGCCGAGCCCCGGGGTGATTCACCCCTCCACTTT
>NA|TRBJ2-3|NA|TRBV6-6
CASSGRTDTQYF
TGTGCCAGCTCCGGGAGAACAGATACGCAGTATTTT
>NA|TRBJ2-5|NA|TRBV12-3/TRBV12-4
CASSLALETQYF
TGTGCCAGCAGTTTAGCCTTGGAGACCCAGTACTTC
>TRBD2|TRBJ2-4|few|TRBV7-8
CASSVDDGTSGAGLAKNIQYF
TGTGCCAGCAGCGTAGATGACGGGACTAGCGGGGCCGGATTAGCCAAAAACATTCAGTACTTC
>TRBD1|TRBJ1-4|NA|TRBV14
CASSEGQIRNEKLFF
TGTGCCAGCAGCGAGGGACAGATACGTAATGAAAAACTGTTTTTT
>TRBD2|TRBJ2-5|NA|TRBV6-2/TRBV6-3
CASSPGTSGRVGETQYF
TGTGCCAGCAGCCCCGGGACTAGCGGGAGGGTAGGAGAGACCCAGTACTTC
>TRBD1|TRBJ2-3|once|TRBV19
CASRGEGGSETDTQYF
TGTGCCAGTAGGGGTGAAGGGGGCAGTGAAACAGATACGCAGTATTTT
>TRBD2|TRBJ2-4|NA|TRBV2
CASSPVAGGAKNIQYF
TGTGCCAGCAGTCCTGTAGCGGGGGGAGCCAAAAACATTCAGTACTTC
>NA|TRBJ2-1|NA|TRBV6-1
CASSEAATRSYNEQFF
TGTGCCAGCAGTGAAGCCGCGACACGATCCTACAATGAGCAGTTCTTC
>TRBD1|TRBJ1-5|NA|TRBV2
CASSAQGQGSNQPQHF
TGTGCCAGCAGTGCCCAGGGACAGGGAAGCAATCAGCCCCAGCATTTT
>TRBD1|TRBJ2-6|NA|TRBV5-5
CASSSRDRGTNVLTF
TGTGCCAGCAGCTCCCGGGACAGGGGTACCAACGTCCTGACTTTC
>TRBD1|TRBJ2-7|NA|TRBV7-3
CASSYRQGGAYEQYF
TGTGCCAGCAGCTACCGACAGGGGGGGGCCTACGAGCAGTACTTC
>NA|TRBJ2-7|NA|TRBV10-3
CAISSAGSAYEQYF
TGTGCCATCAGTTCTGCGGGGTCCGCCTACGAGCAGTACTTC
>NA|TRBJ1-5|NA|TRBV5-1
CASSLDPYSNQPQHF
TGCGCCAGCAGCTTGGACCCCTATAGCAATCAGCCCCAGCATTTT
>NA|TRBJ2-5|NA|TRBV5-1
CASSLTDYQETQYF
TGCGCCAGCAGCTTGACGGACTACCAAGAGACCCAGTACTTC
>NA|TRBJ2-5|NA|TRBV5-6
CASSLQGWGQETQYF
TGTGCCAGCAGCTTGCAGGGATGGGGCCAAGAGACCCAGTACTTC
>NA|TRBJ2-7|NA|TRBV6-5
CASSSLGAGEGEQYF
TGTGCCAGCAGTTCTTTGGGGGCTGGAGAGGGGGAGCAGTACTTC
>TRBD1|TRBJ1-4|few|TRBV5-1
CASSYSGQGQFEKLFF
TGCGCCAGCAGCTATTCCGGACAGGGACAGTTTGAAAAACTGTTTTTT
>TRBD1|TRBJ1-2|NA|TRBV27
CASLATGGYGYTF
TGTGCCAGCCTAGCCACAGGGGGCTATGGCTACACCTTC
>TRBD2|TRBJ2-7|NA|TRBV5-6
CASSLELAGAYEQYF
TGTGCCAGCAGCTTGGAGCTAGCGGGAGCCTACGAGCAGTACTTC
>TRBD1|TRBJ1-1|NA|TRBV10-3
CAISRQGMNTEAFF
TGTGCCATCAGTCGACAGGGGATGAACACTGAAGCTTTCTTT
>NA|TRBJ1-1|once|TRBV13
CASSLRGGRTEAFF
TGTGCCAGCAGCTTACGCGGGGGTAGGACTGAAGCTTTCTTT